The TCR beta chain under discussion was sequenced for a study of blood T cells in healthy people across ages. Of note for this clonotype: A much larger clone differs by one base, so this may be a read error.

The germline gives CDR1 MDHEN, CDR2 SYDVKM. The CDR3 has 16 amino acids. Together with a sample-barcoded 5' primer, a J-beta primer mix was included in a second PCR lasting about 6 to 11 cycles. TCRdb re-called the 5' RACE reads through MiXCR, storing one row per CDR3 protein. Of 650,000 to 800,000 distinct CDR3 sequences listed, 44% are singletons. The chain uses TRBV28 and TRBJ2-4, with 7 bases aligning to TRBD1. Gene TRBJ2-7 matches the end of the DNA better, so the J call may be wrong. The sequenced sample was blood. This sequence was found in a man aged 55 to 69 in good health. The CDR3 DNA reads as TGTACCAGCAGTTCTCTCCACAGGGGAAGCTCCTACGAGCAGTACTTC. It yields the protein CTSSSLHRGSSYEQYF.